These T cell receptor beta chains were read from a single sample in a study of blood T cell repertoires in COVID-19. Some clones are missing from TCRdb's copy, which holds only in-frame ones; the method was immunoSEQ multiplex PCR. The top ten hold 6% to 7% of the sample, which has nearly 350,000 clones, over 80% seen once. The material sequenced was peripheral blood. Source of these receptors: a woman aged 45 to 65 with COVID-19, enrolled during active disease. The CDR3 runs from the conserved cysteine through the conserved F or W. A D gene is named only where the DNA matches it firmly. Clone size is given for some rows only: seen once, a few or many times, or a class if the clone is expanded.

clone_size d_call j_call v_call cdr3_aa cdr3_nt
. . TRBJ2-1 TRBV13 CASSPGVAGSNEQFF TGTGCCAGCAGCCCAGGGGTAGCGGGCTCAAATGAGCAGTTCTTC
. . TRBJ2-3 TRBV9 CASSAGRTDTQYF TGTGCCAGCAGCGCAGGTAGGACAGATACGCAGTATTTT
. TRBD1 TRBJ2-5 TRBV5-1 CASSPRTGNQETQYF TGCGCCAGCAGCCCCAGGACAGGGAACCAAGAGACCCAGTACTTC
. . TRBJ1-3 TRBV11-3 CASSSQASGNTIYF TGTGCCAGCAGCTCCCAGGCCTCTGGAAACACCATATATTTT
. TRBD1 TRBJ2-4 TRBV27 CASSSPGTGGLWGGYIQYF TGTGCCAGCAGTTCCCCCGGGACAGGGGGCCTTTGGGGTGGTTACATTCAGTACTTC
once TRBD1 TRBJ1-2 TRBV3-1/TRBV3-2 CASSPGQGDLAYGYTF TGTGCCAGCAGCCCCGGACAGGGAGACCTCGCTTATGGCTACACCTTC
. TRBD1 TRBJ1-2 TRBV27 CASTGANYYGYTF TGTGCCTCGACAGGGGCCAATTACTATGGCTACACCTTC
. . TRBJ1-2 TRBV6-2/TRBV6-3 CASSSQGGGYTF TGTGCCAGCAGTTCACAGGGTGGGGGCTACACCTTC
. . TRBJ2-2 TRBV6-5 CASSYLAANTGELFF TGTGCCAGCAGTTACTTAGCGGCGAACACCGGGGAGCTGTTTTTT
. . TRBJ2-7 TRBV7-9 CAGGSPGRGAYEQYF TGTGCCGGAGGGTCACCGGGACGCGGGGCCTACGAGCAGTACTTC
. . TRBJ2-1 TRBV25-1 CASSPTRGSSYNEQFF TGTGCCAGCAGTCCCACCCGAGGGAGCTCCTACAATGAGCAGTTCTTC
. TRBD2 TRBJ2-5 TRBV6-4 CASSEGTTHQETQYF TGTGCCAGCAGTGAAGGGACTACTCACCAAGAGACCCAGTACTTC
. TRBD2 TRBJ2-3 TRBV30 CAWSRGLAGGTDTQYF TGTGCCTGGAGCCGTGGACTAGCGGGAGGCACAGATACGCAGTATTTT
. . TRBJ2-7 TRBV30 CAWSEHYEQYF TGTGCCTGGAGCGAACACTACGAGCAGTACTTC
. TRBD2 TRBJ2-2 TRBV4-2 CASSQAAGLAVGAGELFF TGTGCCAGCAGCCAAGCAGCGGGACTAGCGGTCGGGGCCGGGGAGCTGTTTTTT
. TRBD2 TRBJ2-1 TRBV11-1 CASGKGLAGGENEQFF TGTGCCAGCGGCAAGGGACTAGCGGGAGGGGAAAATGAGCAGTTCTTC
. . TRBJ1-4 TRBV18 CASSPAQGTVNEKLFF TGTGCCAGCTCACCAGCCCAGGGAACAGTTAATGAAAAACTGTTTTTT
once TRBD1 TRBJ2-7 TRBV9 CASSAGTGGSYEQYF TGTGCCAGCAGCGCCGGGACAGGGGGCTCCTACGAGCAGTACTTC
once . TRBJ1-6 TRBV9 CASSLAGEGYSYNSPLHF TGTGCCAGCAGCCTCGCCGGGGAAGGATACTCTTATAATTCACCCCTCCACTTT
. . TRBJ2-5 TRBV19 CASRQGLETQYF TGTGCCAGTAGACAGGGTTTAGAGACCCAGTACTTC
. . TRBJ2-1 TRBV11-2 CASSLDRSEQFF TGTGCCAGCAGCTTAGATAGGAGTGAGCAGTTCTTC
. . TRBJ1-1 TRBV5-1 CASSRSEANTEAFF TGCGCCAGCAGCAGGAGTGAAGCGAACACTGAAGCTTTCTTT
. TRBD2 TRBJ2-2 TRBV15 CATSRAAGGGSGELFF TGTGCCACCAGCAGAGCGGCGGGAGGGGGGTCCGGGGAGCTGTTTTTT
. . TRBJ2-7 TRBV5-1 CASSETRQTEQYF TGCGCCAGCAGCGAGACCCGACAGACCGAGCAGTACTTC
. TRBD1 TRBJ2-1 TRBV6-5 CASSSRDRLCNEQFF TGTGCCAGCAGTTCCCGGGACAGGCTCTGCAATGAGCAGTTCTTC
few TRBD2 TRBJ2-5 TRBV7-9 CASSLAGGGNQETQYF TGTGCCAGCAGCTTAGCTGGGGGAGGGAACCAAGAGACCCAGTACTTC
. . TRBJ1-4 TRBV6-1 CASSDPLEGETANEKLFF TGTGCCAGCAGTGATCCCCTAGAGGGGGAGACAGCTAATGAAAAACTGTTTTTT
. . TRBJ2-3 TRBV6-6 CASTIRAPAYSGSQYF TGTGCCAGCACTATCCGGGCCCCAGCGTACAGCGGATCGCAGTATTTT
. . TRBJ2-7 TRBV23-1 CASSQSIIASEQYF TGCGCCAGCAGTCAATCGATAATAGCGAGCGAGCAGTACTTC
. TRBD2 TRBJ2-4 TRBV11-2 CASSPQRLAGDGIQYF TGTGCCAGCAGCCCCCAGAGACTAGCGGGAGACGGCATTCAGTACTTC
. TRBD1 TRBJ1-1 TRBV30 CAWSPWTGSFVGDTEAFF TGTGCCTGGAGTCCTTGGACAGGGTCTTTCGTTGGGGACACTGAAGCTTTCTTT
. . TRBJ2-7 TRBV4-1 CASSQDPDSYEQYF TGCGCCAGCAGCCAAGATCCGGACAGCTACGAGCAGTACTTC
few . TRBJ1-2 TRBV27 CASSLYRTATEGYTF TGTGCCAGCAGTTTATACCGGACAGCCACAGAAGGCTACACCTTC
. . TRBJ1-2 TRBV5-1 CASSLFQGSSVGYTF TGCGCCAGCAGCTTGTTTCAGGGGTCTTCAGTTGGCTACACCTTC
few TRBD1 TRBJ1-5 TRBV5-5 CASSLRQGQARPQHF TGTGCCAGCAGCTTGAGACAGGGCCAAGCTCGGCCCCAGCATTTT
few . TRBJ1-6 TRBV6-2/TRBV6-3 CASSYTMAAWTDYSPLHF TGTGCCAGCAGTTACACGATGGCGGCCTGGACTGATTATTCACCCCTCCACTTT
. . TRBJ1-1 TRBV7-9 CASSSQVNTEAFF TGTGCCAGCAGCTCACAGGTTAACACTGAAGCTTTCTTT
. . TRBJ2-5 TRBV5-1 CASSLPNQETQYF TGCGCCAGCAGCCTACCGAACCAAGAGACCCAGTACTTC
. . TRBJ1-5 TRBV7-2 CASSPAGTDNQPQHF TGTGCCAGCAGCCCAGCAGGGACTGACAATCAGCCCCAGCATTTT
. TRBD1 TRBJ2-1 TRBV19 CASSLGQGYNEQFF TGTGCCAGTAGTCTTGGACAGGGCTACAATGAGCAGTTCTTC
. TRBD1 TRBJ1-2 TRBV19 CASTGQGTNYGYTF TGTGCCAGTACTGGACAGGGGACTAACTATGGCTACACCTTC
few TRBD1 TRBJ2-7 TRBV6-5 CASSGTGYYEQYF TGTGCCAGCAGCGGGACAGGGTACTACGAGCAGTACTTC
. . TRBJ1-3 TRBV12-5 CASGWPEGSGNTIYF TGTGCTAGTGGTTGGCCGGAGGGCTCTGGAAACACCATATATTTT
. TRBD1 TRBJ1-3 TRBV6-5 CATGRQGKAGNTIYF TGTGCCACCGGGCGACAGGGAAAAGCTGGAAACACCATATATTTT
. . TRBJ1-1 TRBV30 CAWSLGLNTEAFF TGTGCCTGGAGTTTGGGGCTGAACACTGAAGCTTTCTTT
. TRBD1 TRBJ2-7 TRBV30 CAWTTGQGASYEQYF TGTGCCTGGACTACAGGACAGGGGGCCTCCTACGAGCAGTACTTC
. . TRBJ2-1 TRBV3-1/TRBV3-2 CASSQVESMLTNEQFF TGTGCCAGCAGCCAAGTTGAGTCGATGCTCACTAATGAGCAGTTCTTC
. . TRBJ1-1 TRBV19 CASSFLTVNTEAFF TGTGCCAGTAGTTTCCTGACTGTTAACACTGAAGCTTTCTTT
. . TRBJ1-5 TRBV2 CASRADSSNQPQHF TGTGCCAGCAGAGCGGACAGTAGCAATCAGCCCCAGCATTTT
. TRBD1 TRBJ1-1 TRBV4-2 CASSHRGRFSDTEAFF TGTGCCAGCAGCCACAGGGGGCGCTTCTCGGACACTGAAGCTTTCTTT
. TRBD1 TRBJ1-6 TRBV2 CASSDSEGTALHF TGTGCCAGCAGTGATAGTGAAGGGACAGCCCTCCACTTT
. TRBD1 TRBJ2-1 TRBV5-1 CASRQQPGQGLDEQFF TGCGCCAGCAGGCAACAACCGGGACAGGGTCTCGATGAGCAGTTCTTC
. TRBD1 TRBJ1-2 TRBV5-5 CASSSGQGTKLSNGYTF TGTGCCAGCAGCTCAGGACAGGGAACCAAGCTCTCAAACGGCTACACCTTC
. . TRBJ2-5 TRBV18 CASSPPVRETQYF TGTGCCAGCTCACCACCGGTGCGGGAGACCCAGTACTTC
. . TRBJ2-5 TRBV19 CASRGGAGPQETQYF TGTGCCAGTAGGGGGGGAGCGGGTCCTCAAGAGACCCAGTACTTC
. . TRBJ1-2 TRBV6-2/TRBV6-3 CASSYSVSGYYGYTF TGTGCCAGCAGTTACTCGGTTTCGGGATACTATGGCTACACCTTC
. . TRBJ1-2 TRBV20-1 CSAPDTYGYTF TGCAGTGCCCCGGACACCTATGGCTACACCTTC
once . TRBJ1-1 TRBV3-1/TRBV3-2 CASSQDRAGVGTEAFF TGTGCCAGCAGCCAAGATAGGGCGGGGGTTGGCACTGAAGCTTTCTTT
. . TRBJ1-3 TRBV12-3/TRBV12-4 CASRRASGNTIYF TGTGCCAGCAGAAGAGCATCTGGAAACACCATATATTTT
. . TRBJ1-1 TRBV7-2 CASSLDSLTPGTEAFF TGTGCCAGCAGCTTAGATTCCCTAACCCCGGGAACTGAAGCTTTCTTT